Each of the 29 T cell receptor beta chains below was sequenced from the same sample in a study of somatic mutations in cytotoxic T cells in rheumatoid arthritis. Generated by immunoSEQ multiplex PCR, the TCRdb table keeps only in-frame clones and is missing some. The sample lists about 36,000 clones, about 84% occurring once. Sequenced sample: CD8+ T cells sorted from blood. The receptors shown here come from a man between 40 and 49 years old in good health.

The chain carries TRBV4-1 and TRBJ2-7, with D perhaps TRBD1 or TRBD2 (5 bases each). Germline V lookup: CDR1 MGHRA, CDR2 YSYEKL. The V end was cut by 1 base, the J end by 3 bases, with 10 bases between. The CDR3 is made up of 14 amino acids. CDR3 nucleotide sequence: TGCGCCAGCAGCCAAGGAGGGGCCAACTACGAGCAGTACTTC. Its translation: CASSQGGANYEQYF.

The chain is built from TRBV4-1 and TRBJ2-7, with D possibly matching TRBD1 (6 bases). The CDR3 contains 15 residues. With 1 base removed from V and 3 bases from J, the gap between germline ends came to 13 bases. Germline values: CDR1 MGHRA, CDR2 YSYEKL. Here the CDR3 DNA reads TGCGCCAGCAGCCAAGTTGCCAGGGGAAGCTACGAGCAGTACTTC. Protein: CASSQVARGSYEQYF.

This chain links TRBV2 with TRBJ1-4; TRBD1 aligns across 9 bases. The ends lost 8 bases at V and 1 base at J; junction bases unmatched: 5. The CDR3 is made up of 15 amino acids. Germline V gene data show CDR1 as SNHLY and CDR2 as FYNNEI. The CDR3 DNA follows: TGTGCCAGCGGGGGGACAGGGCAAACTAATGAAAAACTGTTTTTT. It translates to CASGGTGQTNEKLFF.

The chain joins TRBV7-9 to TRBJ2-1; no clear D gene. The germline V gene has CDR1 SEHNR and CDR2 FQNEAQ (reference sequence). This CDR3 is built from 14 residues. Trimming stripped 2 bases from V and 2 bases from J, with 7 bases between. For the CDR3, the DNA is TGTGCCAGCAGCTTAACCGGGCCCTACAATGAGCAGTTCTTC. Protein: CASSLTGPYNEQFF.

The genes are TRBV9 and TRBJ1-4, with D possibly TRBD1 on 5 matching bases. Trimming cost V 3 bases and J 7 bases, with 10 bases left between them. Germline CDR1 and CDR2: SGDLS and YYNGEE. The CDR3 spans 13 residues. The CDR3: CASSGEGAEKLFF. Written as DNA, the CDR3 is TGTGCCAGCAGCGGTGAAGGGGCTGAAAAACTGTTTTTT.

This clone was recorded a few times. V gene TRBV6-1 combines with J gene TRBJ2-7; D unresolved. V gave up 1 base and J gave up 1 base, with 8 bases separating them. CDR3 length equals 14 residues. From germline, CDR1 is MNHNS and CDR2 SASEGT. CDR3 sequence reads: CASSEGLGSYEQYF. For the CDR3, the DNA is TGTGCCAGCAGTGAAGGATTGGGGTCCTACGAGCAGTACTTC.

The rearrangement links TRBV19 to TRBJ2-2, with TRBD1 identical over 7 bases. From germline, CDR1 is LNHDA and CDR2 SQIVND (reference sequence). There are 13 residues in the CDR3. With V trimmed by 10 bases and J by 1 base, 3 bases remained unmatched. The DNA of the CDR3 is TGTGCCATTCGGGACAGGAACACCGGGGAGCTGTTTTTT. This gives the protein CAIRDRNTGELFF.

The chain carries TRBV2 and TRBJ2-7, with 9 positions matching TRBD2. V lost 4 bases and J lost 2; bases outside the gene matches: 0. The CDR3 length is 13 residues. Germline CDR1 is SNHLY and CDR2 is FYNNEI. CDR3 in DNA: TGTGCCAGCAGTGTAGCGGGAGCCTACGAGCAGTACTTC. Protein sequence: CASSVAGAYEQYF.

The genes are TRBV2 and TRBJ2-1; D is uncertain. Per germline, CDR1 SNHLY and CDR2 FYNNEI. This CDR3 spans 13 amino acids. V was trimmed by 3 bases and J by 6 bases, leaving 9 bases between them. This CDR3 reads CASSEGSSNEQFF. The CDR3, as DNA: TGTGCCAGCAGTGAGGGAAGCAGCAATGAGCAGTTCTTC.

The table lists this clone with a few counts. The rearrangement links TRBV10-2 to TRBJ1-1; D is perhaps TRBD1 (5 bases). Trimming took off 7 bases at V and 5 bases at J, with 14 bases between the two ends. This CDR3 contains 13 residues. The V gene's germline CDR1 is WSHSY and CDR2 SAAADI. The CDR3 loop reads CASTAGPTTEAFF. The CDR3 DNA is TGCGCCAGCACGGCAGGGCCCACAACTGAAGCTTTCTTT.

The chain couples TRBV11-2 to TRBJ1-1, with a possible D match to TRBD1 (6 bases). There are 19 residues in the CDR3. The ends were cut back, 0 bases at V and 1 base at J, with 21 bases in the middle. The germline gives CDR1 SGHAT, CDR2 FQNNGV. The CDR3 bases are TGTGCCAGCAGCTTAGATCTAATGGATGGGCGACAGGCGAACACTGAAGCTTTCTTT. Residues: CASSLDLMDGRQANTEAFF.

V is TRBV28 and J is TRBJ2-3; TRBD2 matches at 14 bases. Germline loops: CDR1 MDHEN, CDR2 SYDVKM. V was clipped by 5 bases and J by 0 bases; unmatched bases: 4. The CDR3 contains 17 residues. The CDR3 bases are TGTGCCAGCAGTGGACTAGCGGGAGGATCTAGCACAGATACGCAGTATTTT. It encodes CASSGLAGGSSTDTQYF.

This clone was seen a single time. The chain is built from TRBV11-2 and TRBJ1-1; D is unresolved. The germline CDR1 and CDR2 sequences are SGHAT and FQNNGV. Trimming took 6 bases from V and 1 from J, leaving 9 bases between them. The CDR3 contains 13 residues. The CDR3 nucleotides read TGTGCCAGCAGTCGAGAGACGAACACTGAAGCTTTCTTT. Encoded protein: CASSRETNTEAFF.

This clone was observed once. This chain connects TRBV9 to TRBJ2-1, with 9 bases that match TRBD2. V lost 5 bases to trimming and J lost 2 bases; unmatched junction nucleotides: 5. This CDR3 has 15 residues. Germline V lookup: CDR1 SGDLS, CDR2 YYNGEE. The CDR3 reads CASSPWTSAYNEQFF. The CDR3 DNA reads as TGTGCCAGCAGTCCCTGGACTAGCGCCTACAATGAGCAGTTCTTC.

This rearrangement joins TRBV11-2 to TRBJ1-2; 7 nucleotides align to TRBD1. Trimming removed 5 bases from V and 4 bases from J; junction bases left unmatched: 13. CDR1 and CDR2 (germline): SGHAT, FQNNGV. The CDR3 length is 16 residues. The CDR3 DNA follows: TGTGCCAGCAGCCCCAGTCCAGGGGGAGTTCGCTATGGCTACACCTTC. This sequence encodes CASSPSPGGVRYGYTF.

The genes are TRBV11-2 and TRBJ2-2, with D possibly matching TRBD2 (6 bases). The length of the CDR3 is 13 residues. Trimming removed 4 bases from V and 4 bases from J, with 7 bases in between. Germline V gene sequence: CDR1 SGHAT, CDR2 FQNNGV. CDR3 amino acids: CASSWDFTGELFF. CDR3 coding DNA: TGTGCCAGCAGCTGGGACTTCACCGGGGAGCTGTTTTTT.

The rearrangement links TRBV6-4 to TRBJ2-7; 12 bases line up with TRBD2. This CDR3 is built from 16 residues. Losses at the gene ends were 1 base for V and 1 base for J; bases not matched to a gene: 2. Germline CDR1 reads MRHNA; CDR2 reads SNTAGT. The CDR3 region is CASSDLGTSGSYEQYF. CDR3 nucleotides: TGTGCCAGCAGTGACTTGGGGACTAGCGGGTCCTACGAGCAGTACTTC.

The rearrangement joins TRBV9 to TRBJ2-3; 10 bases map to TRBD2. CDR1 is SGDLS, CDR2 YYNGEE, per germline. V dropped 1 base and J dropped 2; count of bases not matched to a gene: 7. The CDR3 is 17 residues long. CDR3 sequence: CASSVPRTSGHTDTQYF. The CDR3 DNA is TGTGCCAGCAGCGTACCCAGGACTAGCGGACACACAGATACGCAGTATTTT. Based on the CDR3 plus reference TRBV9 and TRBJ2-3, the full variable domain is DSGVTQTPKHLITATGQRVTLRCSPRSGDLSVYWYQQSLDQGLQFLIQYYNGEERAKGNILERFSAQQFPDLHSELNLSSLELGDSALYFCASSVPRTSGHTDTQYFGPGTRLTVL.

Notes on this clone: This CDR3 is also generated by other DNA sequences in the sample. The V and J genes are TRBV27 and TRBJ2-2; D gene uncertain. Trimming shortened V by 0 bases and J by 1 base, and 3 bases separated the two germline ends. Germline-derived CDR1 and CDR2 are MNHEY and SMNVEV (reference sequence). This CDR3 comprises 14 residues. As DNA, the CDR3 is TGTGCCAGCAGTTTATCTGGGAACACCGGGGAGCTGTTTTTT. Protein: CASSLSGNTGELFF.

The rearrangement joins TRBV6-5 to TRBJ1-2, with D perhaps TRBD1 (5 bases). This CDR3 has 12 residues. V lost 2 bases and J 7 bases, leaving 8 bases between the germline ends. Per the germline V gene, CDR1 is MNHEY and CDR2 is SVGAGI. CDR3 nucleotides: TGTGCCAGCAGTTACAGGGGTAGTGGCTACACCTTC. This encodes CASSYRGSGYTF.

The CDR3 DNA follows: TGTGCCAGCAGCCCATCCGGGTTCGAGCAGTACTTC. Protein sequence: CASSPSGFEQYF. The chain carries TRBV7-3 and TRBJ2-7; D is undetermined. Germline CDR1 reads SGHTA; CDR2 reads FQGTGA. The V gene lost 5 bases and the J gene lost 6 bases, with 11 bases spanning the gap. The CDR3 runs to 12 residues.

This chain joins TRBV28 and TRBJ2-7; D gene ambiguous. V was shortened by 7 bases and J by 3 bases, with 13 bases between the two germline ends. This CDR3 is 13 amino acids long. Per the germline V gene, CDR1 is MDHEN and CDR2 is SYDVKM. DNA of the CDR3: TGTGCCAGCACCCCCGGGTACAGCTACGAGCAGTACTTC. Translated, it gives CASTPGYSYEQYF.

V gene TRBV10-2 combines with J gene TRBJ2-5, with 9 bases lining up with TRBD1. The CDR3 has 17 residues. Germline CDR1 WSHSY, CDR2 SAAADI. V gave up 2 bases and J gave up 7 bases; unmatched junction bases: 14. The CDR3 loop reads CASSEPGQGRFLWTQYF. Written as DNA, the CDR3 is TGCGCCAGCAGTGAGCCGGGACAGGGTAGATTCCTGTGGACCCAGTACTTC.

This clone was seen only a few times. The chain recombines TRBV7-9 with TRBJ2-7; possible D gene TRBD1, 6 bases. The V end lost 6 bases, the J end lost 4 bases, and 16 bases lay between the germline ends. Germline V gives CDR1 SEHNR, CDR2 FQNEAQ (reference sequence). The CDR3 has 14 amino acids. Here the CDR3 DNA reads TGTGCCAGCAGTTCACCCGGACAGACATACGAGCAGTACTTC. This encodes CASSSPGQTYEQYF.

The chain links TRBV6-5 to TRBJ2-7; perhaps TRBD1 as D (6 bases). CDR3 length: 15 residues. Trimming cost V 0 bases and J 2 bases, with 11 bases left between them. Germline V gene lookup returns CDR1 MNHEY and CDR2 SVGAGI. The CDR3 DNA reads TGTGCCAGCAGTTACTCACAGGGACCCCCCTACGAGCAGTACTTC. It encodes CASSYSQGPPYEQYF.

V and J are TRBV7-2 and TRBJ2-5; D is possibly TRBD2 (6 bases). This CDR3 has 15 residues. Looked up from germline, CDR1 is SGHTA and CDR2 is FQGNSA. The V gene lost 6 bases and the J gene lost 5 bases, with 19 bases spanning the gap. The CDR3 nucleotides read TGTGCCAGCAGGGAGGGGCCAGGGATAGTTGAGACCCAGTACTTC. Translated, it gives CASREGPGIVETQYF.

The chain employs TRBV4-3 and TRBJ1-5, with D maybe TRBD1 (5 bases). Germline-derived CDR1 and CDR2 are LGHNA and YSLEER. The CDR3 has 14 amino acids. V dropped 0 bases and J dropped 5 bases, with 8 bases sitting between them. CDR3 DNA: TGCGCCAGCAGCCAAGAACGGGGCTATCAGCCCCAGCATTTT. It encodes CASSQERGYQPQHF.

The V gene is TRBV5-1, the J gene TRBJ2-3; D gene unclear. CDR1 is SGHRS, CDR2 YFSETQ, per germline. The CDR3 spans 17 residues. Trimming cost V 1 base and J 0 bases, with 15 bases left between them. As DNA, the CDR3 is TGCGCCAGCAGCTTGAATCAGGCAGCGTCTAGCACAGATACGCAGTATTTT. It specifies CASSLNQAASSTDTQYF. The full variable domain, rest sourced from reference TRBV5-1 and TRBJ2-3, is KAGVTQTPRYLIKTRGQQVTLSCSPISGHRSVSWYQQTPGQGLQFLFEYFSETQRNKGNFPGRFSGRQFSNSRSEMNVSTLELGDSALYLCASSLNQAASSTDTQYFGPGTRLTVL.

This chain connects TRBV15 to TRBJ2-5; possibly TRBD1 for D (6 bases). Germline V gene sequence: CDR1 LNHNV, CDR2 YYDKDF (reference sequence). The CDR3 is 15 residues long. V gave up 5 bases and J gave up 4 bases, with 17 bases separating them. CDR3 sequence: CATSHLTGIGETQYF. The CDR3 nucleotides read TGTGCCACCAGCCACCTTACAGGGATAGGAGAGACCCAGTACTTC.